This T cell receptor beta chain was sequenced during a study of blood T cell repertoires in COVID-19. As for the study in general: Samples representing acute and convalescent COVID-19 were sourced from the United States, Italy and Spain. T cells, B-cell-depleted T cells, or PBMCs provided the cDNA or gDNA that served as material.

Per the original methods: Nucleated cell number was recorded as an estimate derived from reference gene primer amplification. TCRdb's copy holds only in-frame clones and misses some; the assay was immunoSEQ multiplex PCR. V and J calls plus clone size are reproduced from that table; the DNA served to infer D and trimming. The sample lists about 150,000 clones; about 88% were seen once. Germline CDR1 is MNHEY and CDR2 is SMNVEV (reference sequence). There are 14 residues in the CDR3. The V gene lost 5 bases and the J gene lost 2 bases, with 12 bases spanning the gap. Material: peripheral blood. V usage is TRBV27 and J usage is TRBJ1-1; TRBD1 is a possible D gene (6 bases). The TCR originated in a woman aged 70-85 years with acute or convalescent COVID-19. CDR3 bases: TGTGCCAGCAGTACCTCCAGGGGCAACACTGAAGCTTTCTTT. It encodes CASSTSRGNTEAFF.